This T cell receptor (beta chain) appears in the sequencing data of a study of OX40 agonist ivuxolimab in advanced cancers. Study in general: Patients receiving dose escalation had hepatocellular carcinoma, melanoma, renal cell or head and neck cancer. Three patients showed partial responses: one hepatocellular carcinoma and two cutaneous melanoma cases.

This CDR3 is 12 amino acids long. The V and J ends lost 4 bases and 6 bases respectively, with 8 bases between them. Germline CDR1 is SGHNT and CDR2 is YENEEA. Repertoires were generated with immunoSEQ multiplex PCR, while TCRdb's copy carries only in-frame clones and drops some. The repertoire holds about 98,000 clones, with 90% to 95% as singletons. Patients who had autoimmune disease history or got systemic immunosuppression were left out. Sampling times: baseline, cycle 4 day 1, cycle 7 day 1. This TCR derives from an adult with an advanced solid tumor such as melanoma, head and neck, liver or kidney cancer. The sample was CD4+ or CD8+ T cells sorted from blood, taken in a trial of the OX40 agonist ivuxolimab. The chain links TRBV11-3 to TRBJ2-3; D not certain. The CDR3 nucleotides are TGTGCCAGCAGCTCCGTTTGGGATACGCAGTATTTT. It yields the protein CASSSVWDTQYF.